Listed here is a single T cell receptor beta chain. This entry belongs to a study of identical twins. Germline loops: CDR1 DFQATT, CDR2 SNEGSKA (reference sequence). V gave up 0 bases and J gave up 0 bases, with 9 bases separating them. This CDR3 is 14 amino acids long. MiXCR, run by TCRdb on the 5' RACE reads, gives a single entry per CDR3 protein. The top ten clones hold 0.91% of a sample with 400,000 to 550,000 distinct CDR3 sequences, 20% to 25% of them seen once. The data were also submitted as part of a second study, on T cells expressing NK-cell markers. From that report: It was sorted CD3+CD56+NKG2C+, CD3+CD56+NKG2C- and CD3+CD56-NKG2C+ T cells that supplied the TCR beta repertoires. Dominant NKG2C+ clonotypes accounted for roughly 1.0-7.0% of CD8+ T cells in about six donors.

The source is a woman between 18 and 29 years old in good health. The chain employs TRBV20-1 and TRBJ2-7; D unclear. The specimen was CD4+ T cells sorted from blood. CDR3 bases: TGCAGTGCTAGAGAGGGCCTAAACTCCTACGAGCAGTACTTC. Translation: CSAREGLNSYEQYF.